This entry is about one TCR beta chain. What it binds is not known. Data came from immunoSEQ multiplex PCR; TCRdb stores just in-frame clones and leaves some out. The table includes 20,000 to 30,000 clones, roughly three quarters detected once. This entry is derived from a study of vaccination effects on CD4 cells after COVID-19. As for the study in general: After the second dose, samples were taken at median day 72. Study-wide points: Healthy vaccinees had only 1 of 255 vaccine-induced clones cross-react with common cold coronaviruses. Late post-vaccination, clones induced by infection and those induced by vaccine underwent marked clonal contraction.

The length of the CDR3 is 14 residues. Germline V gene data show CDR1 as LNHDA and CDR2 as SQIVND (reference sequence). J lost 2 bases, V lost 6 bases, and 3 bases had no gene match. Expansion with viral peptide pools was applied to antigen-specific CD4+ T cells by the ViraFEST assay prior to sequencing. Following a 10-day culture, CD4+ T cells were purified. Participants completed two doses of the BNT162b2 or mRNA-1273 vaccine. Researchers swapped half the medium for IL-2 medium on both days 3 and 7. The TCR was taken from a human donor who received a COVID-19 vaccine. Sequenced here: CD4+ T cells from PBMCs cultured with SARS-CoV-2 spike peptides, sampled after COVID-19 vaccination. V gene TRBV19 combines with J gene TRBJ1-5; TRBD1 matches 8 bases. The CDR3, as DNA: TGTGCCAGTAGCACAGGGGGTGGCAATCAGCCCCAGCATTTT. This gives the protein CASSTGGGNQPQHF.